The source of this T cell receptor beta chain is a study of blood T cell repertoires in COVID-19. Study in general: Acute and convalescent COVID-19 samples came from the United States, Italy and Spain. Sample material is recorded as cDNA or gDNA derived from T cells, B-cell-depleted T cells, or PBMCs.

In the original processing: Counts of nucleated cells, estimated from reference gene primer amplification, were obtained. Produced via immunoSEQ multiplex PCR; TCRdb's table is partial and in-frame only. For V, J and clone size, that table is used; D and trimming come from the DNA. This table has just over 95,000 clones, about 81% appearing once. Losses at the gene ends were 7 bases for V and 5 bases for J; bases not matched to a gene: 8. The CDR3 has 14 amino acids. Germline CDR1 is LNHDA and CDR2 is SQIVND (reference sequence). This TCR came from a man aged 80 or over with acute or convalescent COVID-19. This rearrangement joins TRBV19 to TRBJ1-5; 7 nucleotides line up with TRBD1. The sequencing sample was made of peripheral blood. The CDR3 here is CASNRGPIHQPQHF. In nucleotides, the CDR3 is TGTGCCAGTAACAGGGGCCCAATCCATCAGCCCCAGCATTTT.